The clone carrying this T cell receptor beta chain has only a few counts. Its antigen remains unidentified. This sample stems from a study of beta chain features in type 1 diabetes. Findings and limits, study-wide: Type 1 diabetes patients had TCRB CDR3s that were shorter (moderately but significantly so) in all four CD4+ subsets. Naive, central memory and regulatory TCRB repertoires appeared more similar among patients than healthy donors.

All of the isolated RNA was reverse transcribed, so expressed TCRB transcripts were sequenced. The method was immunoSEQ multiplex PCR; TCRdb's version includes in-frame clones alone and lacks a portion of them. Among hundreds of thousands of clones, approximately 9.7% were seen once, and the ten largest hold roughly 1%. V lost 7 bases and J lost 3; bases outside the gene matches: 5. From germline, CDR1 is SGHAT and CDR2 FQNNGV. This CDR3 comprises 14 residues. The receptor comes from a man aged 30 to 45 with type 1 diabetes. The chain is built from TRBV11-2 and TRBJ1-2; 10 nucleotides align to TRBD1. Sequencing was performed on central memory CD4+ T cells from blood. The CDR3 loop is CASTDRGLDYGYTF. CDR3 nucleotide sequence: TGTGCCAGCACCGACAGGGGGCTAGACTATGGCTACACCTTC. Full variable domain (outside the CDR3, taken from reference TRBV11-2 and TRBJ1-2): EAGVAQSPRYKIIEKRQSVAFWCNPISGHATLYWYQQILGQGPKLLIQFQNNGVVDDSQLPKDRFSAERLKGVDSTLKIQPAKLEDSAVYLCASTDRGLDYGYTFGSGTRLTVV.